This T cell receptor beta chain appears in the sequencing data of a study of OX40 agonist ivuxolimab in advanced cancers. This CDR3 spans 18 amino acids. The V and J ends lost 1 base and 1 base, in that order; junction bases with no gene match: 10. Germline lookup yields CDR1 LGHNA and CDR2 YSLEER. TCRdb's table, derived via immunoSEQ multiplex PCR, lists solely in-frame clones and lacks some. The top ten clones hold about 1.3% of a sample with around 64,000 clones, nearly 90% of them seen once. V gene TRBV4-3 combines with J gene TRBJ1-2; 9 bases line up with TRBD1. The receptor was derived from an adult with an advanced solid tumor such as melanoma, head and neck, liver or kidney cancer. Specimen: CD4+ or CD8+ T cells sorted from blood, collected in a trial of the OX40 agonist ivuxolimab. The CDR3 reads CASSQATGTGRINYGYTF. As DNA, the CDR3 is TGCGCCAGCAGCCAAGCTACGGGGACAGGGCGGATTAACTATGGCTACACCTTC.